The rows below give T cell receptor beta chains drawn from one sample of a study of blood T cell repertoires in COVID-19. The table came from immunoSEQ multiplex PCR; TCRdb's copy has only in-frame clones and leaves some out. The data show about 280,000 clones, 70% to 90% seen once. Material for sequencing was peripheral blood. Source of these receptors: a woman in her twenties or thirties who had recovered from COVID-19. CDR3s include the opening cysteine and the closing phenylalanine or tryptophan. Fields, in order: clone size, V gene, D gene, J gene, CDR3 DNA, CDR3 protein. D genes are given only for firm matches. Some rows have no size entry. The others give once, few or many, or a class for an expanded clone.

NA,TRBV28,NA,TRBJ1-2,TGTGCCAGCAGTTTAGATGGCAACTATGGCTACACCTTC,CASSLDGNYGYTF
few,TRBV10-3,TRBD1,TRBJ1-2,TGTGCCATCAGTGAGTCCGCAGGGGGCTATGGCTACACCTTC,CAISESAGGYGYTF
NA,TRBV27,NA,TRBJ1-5,TGTGCCAGCAAAGGCAGGGGTCCTGACTATAGCAATCAGCCCCAGCATTTT,CASKGRGPDYSNQPQHF
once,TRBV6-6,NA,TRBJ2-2,TGTGCCAGCAGTTACCGTGGAGGGATAAACACCGGGGAGCTGTTTTTT,CASSYRGGINTGELFF
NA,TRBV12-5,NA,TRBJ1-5,TGTGCTAGTGGTTTTCGCAGGGCTAGCAATCAGCCCCAGCATTTT,CASGFRRASNQPQHF
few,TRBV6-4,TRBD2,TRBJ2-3,TGTGCCAGCAGTCCCGGACTAGCGGGAGGGTCAGATACGCAGTATTTT,CASSPGLAGGSDTQYF
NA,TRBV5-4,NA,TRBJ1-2,TGTGCCAGCAGCCCCCAGGCAGCAATTATGCTGGGCTACACCTTC,CASSPQAAIMLGYTF
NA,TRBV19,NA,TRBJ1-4,TGTGCCAGTTCTGACGACAGAGTTAATGAAAAACTGTTTTTT,CASSDDRVNEKLFF
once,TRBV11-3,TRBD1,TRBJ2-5,TGTGCCAGCAGCAAGGGACAGCAAGAGACCCAGTACTTC,CASSKGQQETQYF
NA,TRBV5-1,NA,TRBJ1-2,TGCGCCAGCAGCCTTATACAGGGAGACTCCCCTGGCTACACCTTC,CASSLIQGDSPGYTF
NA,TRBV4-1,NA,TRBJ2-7,TGCGCCAGCAGCCTAGGGACAACGAGCTCCTACGAGCAGTACTTC,CASSLGTTSSYEQYF
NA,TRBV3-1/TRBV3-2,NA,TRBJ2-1,TGTGCCAGCAGCCAAGATCATAAGGCGGACAGCTCCTACAATGAGCAGTTCTTC,CASSQDHKADSSYNEQFF
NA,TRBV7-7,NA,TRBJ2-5,TGTGCTAGCAGCCCACAGGGAGAGACCCAGTACTTC,CASSPQGETQYF
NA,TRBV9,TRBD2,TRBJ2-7,TGTGCCAGCAGCCCACGGGGGGCCTACGAGCAGTACTTC,CASSPRGAYEQYF
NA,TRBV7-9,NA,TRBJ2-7,TGTGCCAGCAGCCTAGGGTGGATGGGGGCCCCGATCTACGAGCAGTACTTC,CASSLGWMGAPIYEQYF
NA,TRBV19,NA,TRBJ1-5,TGTGCCAGTACCCTGGGGGGTCAGCCCCAGCATTTT,CASTLGGQPQHF
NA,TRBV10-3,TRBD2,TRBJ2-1,TGTGCCATCAGTGCGACTAGCGGGAGTGAAATCAATGAGCAGTTCTTC,CAISATSGSEINEQFF
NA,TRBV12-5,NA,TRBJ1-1,TGTGCTATCCAGGGAGAAGCTTTCTTT,CAIQGEAFF
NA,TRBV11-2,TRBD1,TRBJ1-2,TGTGCCAGCAGCTTAGGGAGGACAGGACGATACAACTATGGCTACACCTTC,CASSLGRTGRYNYGYTF
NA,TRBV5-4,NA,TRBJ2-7,TGTGCCAGCAGCTTGGGATTCGAGGCGGTAAGCTCCTACGAGCAGTACTTC,CASSLGFEAVSSYEQYF
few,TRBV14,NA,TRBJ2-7,TGTGCCAGCAGCCAAGCTAACTACCCCTCCTACGAGCAGTACTTC,CASSQANYPSYEQYF